Included here is one TCR beta chain sequence, with context. Using unique molecular identifiers, the investigators prepared the TCRbeta library. TCRdb redid the calling of the PCR reads with MiXCR, one entry per CDR3 protein. The data show about 400,000 distinct CDR3 sequences, 13% seen once. Germline V gives CDR1 SQVTM, CDR2 ANQGSEA. This CDR3 is 13 amino acids long. V was clipped by 3 bases and J by 6 bases; unmatched bases: 7. This entry is derived from a study of T-cell reconstitution after alpha-beta-depleted transplantation in children. The sequence derives from a human donor who donated a stem cell graft to a child with Fanconi anemia. This sequence joins TRBV29-1 and TRBJ1-1, with TRBD1 identical over 7 bases. Sequencing used PBMCs, obtained from the stem cell graft. The CDR3 region is CSVDWQGGAEAFF. CDR3 DNA: TGCAGCGTTGACTGGCAGGGGGGGGCTGAAGCTTTCTTT.